A selection of T cell receptor beta chains follows, all from one sample in a study of vaccination and CD4 T cells after COVID-19. These receptors lack a known antigen. TCRdb passed the PCR reads through MiXCR, listing each CDR3 protein once. The sample lists more than 7,500 distinct CDR3 sequences; 20% to 25% were seen once. The sample consisted of cultured CD4+ T cells from blood. All receptors derive from a human donor with COVID-19. Both conserved end residues are part of each CDR3. The D gene is left open where the match is weak. Clone size is shown for a subset of rows, as once, few, many or a class of expanded clone.

J gene | V gene | clone size | D gene | CDR3 protein | CDR3 DNA
TRBJ2-5 | TRBV2 | few | NA | CASSETGRRSLETQYF | TGTGCCAGCAGTGAAACGGGCCGGAGGTCGCTAGAGACCCAGTACTTC
TRBJ1-2 | TRBV20-1 | NA | NA | CSARTTGYSDGYTF | TGCAGTGCTAGGACAACCGGTTATTCTGATGGCTACACCTTC
TRBJ1-1 | TRBV20-1 | NA | NA | CSARRASVGTEAFF | TGCAGTGCTAGGAGGGCCTCAGTGGGCACTGAAGCTTTCTTT
TRBJ2-7 | TRBV7-9 | NA | NA | CASSFGDGYEQYF | TGTGCCAGCAGCTTCGGGGACGGATACGAGCAGTACTTC
TRBJ1-1 | TRBV6-1 | few | NA | CASSVPVMNTEAFF | TGTGCCAGCAGCGTACCGGTGATGAACACTGAAGCTTTCTTT
TRBJ1-1 | TRBV19 | NA | NA | CASRREGLRNTEAFF | TGTGCCAGTAGGAGGGAGGGGCTTCGGAACACTGAAGCTTTCTTT
TRBJ2-5 | TRBV7-2 | few | NA | CASSLSGLRSTQYF | TGTGCCAGCAGCTTATCAGGGCTTAGGTCTACCCAGTACTTC
TRBJ1-1 | TRBV11-3 | few | TRBD1 | CASSLQGANTEAFF | TGTGCCAGCAGCTTACAGGGGGCGAACACTGAAGCTTTCTTT
TRBJ1-1 | TRBV9 | NA | NA | CASSVAGVNTEAFF | TGTGCCAGCAGCGTAGCAGGGGTTAACACTGAAGCTTTCTTT
TRBJ1-5 | TRBV20-1 | NA | NA | CSARAQRGVPDTQHF | TGCAGTGCTAGAGCCCAGCGGGGGGTTCCAGATACGCAGCATTTT
TRBJ2-7 | TRBV11-1 | NA | NA | CASSPLRGYEQYF | TGTGCCAGCAGCCCTTTAAGGGGCTACGAGCAGTACTTC
TRBJ1-2 | TRBV6-5 | medium-sized | NA | CASSYSGPGLDGYTF | TGTGCCAGCAGTTACTCGGGGCCAGGACTTGATGGCTACACCTTC
TRBJ1-5 | TRBV6-5 | NA | NA | CASSYGRNQPQHF | TGTGCCAGCAGTTACGGACGCAATCAGCCCCAGCATTTT
TRBJ2-3 | TRBV11-3 | NA | NA | CASSLDGTADTQYF | TGTGCCAGCAGCTTAGATGGTACGGCGGATACGCAGTATTTT
TRBJ2-3 | TRBV10-3 | few | NA | CAISELGGRNTDTQYF | TGTGCCATCAGTGAGTTGGGGGGCAGGAACACAGATACGCAGTATTTT
TRBJ2-5 | TRBV2 | few | NA | CASSGQETQYF | TGTGCCAGCTCGGGACAAGAGACCCAGTACTTC
TRBJ1-6 | TRBV7-8 | NA | NA | CASSLRTMVSDSPLHF | TGTGCCAGCAGCTTACGTACGATGGTTTCGGATTCACCCCTCCACTTT
TRBJ1-5 | TRBV20-1 | NA | NA | CSASSGQDNQPQHF | TGCAGTGCTAGTTCTGGACAAGACAATCAGCCCCAGCATTTT
TRBJ2-7 | TRBV6-2/TRBV6-3 | few | NA | CASKTLEKSSYEQYF | TGTGCCAGCAAGACTCTGGAAAAGAGCTCCTACGAGCAGTACTTC
TRBJ2-2 | TRBV7-6 | NA | TRBD2 | CASSLGGGTGELFF | TGTGCCAGCAGCTTAGGCGGGGGGACCGGGGAGCTGTTTTTT
TRBJ1-2 | TRBV5-1 | once | TRBD1 | CASSRETGGAGCGYTF | TGCGCCAGCAGCAGAGAAACAGGGGGCGCGGGCTGTGGCTACACCTTC
TRBJ2-7 | TRBV5-1 | NA | TRBD2 | CAAGQAGGHYEQYF | TGCGCGGCGGGGCAAGCGGGGGGCCATTACGAGCAGTACTTC
TRBJ1-1 | TRBV5-6 | NA | NA | CASSLDVGNVMNTEAFF | TGTGCCAGCAGCTTGGATGTTGGGAATGTGATGAACACTGAAGCTTTCTTT
TRBJ2-5 | TRBV23-1 | NA | NA | CASSQSTFFGGEETQYF | TGCGCCAGCAGTCAGTCCACGTTTTTTGGCGGGGAAGAGACCCAGTACTTC
TRBJ2-5 | TRBV20-1 | few | NA | CSARGIGGSETQYF | TGCAGTGCTAGAGGAATTGGCGGCTCGGAGACCCAGTACTTC
TRBJ1-3 | TRBV7-8 | NA | NA | CASSLVWGSGNTIYF | TGTGCCAGCAGCTTAGTTTGGGGCTCTGGAAACACCATATATTTT
TRBJ1-1 | TRBV7-2 | few | TRBD1 | CASSPGQGWSGAFF | TGTGCCAGCAGCCCGGGACAGGGGTGGAGTGGGGCTTTCTTT
TRBJ2-5 | TRBV6-2/TRBV6-3 | few | TRBD2 | CASSIQAGGWETQYF | TGTGCCAGCAGTATACAGGCGGGGGGCTGGGAGACCCAGTACTTC